The rows below give T cell receptor beta chains drawn from one sample of a study of tumor and adjacent non-tumor tissue in lung cancer. One entry per CDR3 protein results from TCRdb running MiXCR on the multiplex PCR reads. The sample yields some 74,000 distinct CDR3 sequences, about two thirds seen once. Sequencing was done on a sample of lung tumor tissue. These receptors were obtained from a woman in her forties with non-small cell lung cancer. The CDR3 runs from the conserved cysteine through the conserved F or W.

V gene,J gene,CDR3 protein
TRBV30,TRBJ2-5,CAWSVTDATPPETQYF
TRBV12-3/TRBV12-4,TRBJ2-3,CASSFPVGTDAQYF
TRBV29-1,TRBJ1-1,CSEATGANEAFF
TRBV11-2,TRBJ2-6,CASSPAGGANVLTF
TRBV5-5,TRBJ1-6,CASSFRDRNNSPLHF
TRBV29-1,TRBJ2-3,CSVYGRQLSTDTQCF
TRBV20-1,TRBJ2-3,CSARWSGRTDTQYF
TRBV4-2,TRBJ1-4,CANSQDGTATNEKLFF
TRBV11-2,TRBJ2-5,CANSLLRWGTQYF
TRBV11-2,TRBJ2-3,CVSSTALGPCIDTQYF
TRBV7-9,TRBJ2-3,CASSGPGLGGPKDTQYF
TRBV30,TRBJ1-5,CAWRSQVAKQPQQF
TRBV11-2,TRBJ2-3,CASSSARTDAQYF
TRBV9,TRBJ1-5,CTSSVGQGIQPQHF
TRBV5-6,TRBJ2-2,CASSQFLGEPPGEPLF
TRBV11-2,TRBJ2-5,CTSSLRLEKETQYF
TRBV5-4,TRBJ2-1,CASSSHALVGGGEQFF
TRBV6-1,TRBJ1-1,CASSDDTDTEAFF
TRBV6-2/TRBV6-3,TRBJ1-1,CASSRIAYIEAFF
TRBV20-1,TRBJ2-5,CNANRGLKTQYF
TRBV6-2/TRBV6-3,TRBJ2-3,CASSPTSGSTDTQYF
TRBV11-2,TRBJ1-2,CASSIEQGYGYTF
TRBV11-2,TRBJ2-5,CANSSQGGGASETQYF
TRBV20-1,TRBJ2-2,CSAGLAPNTGVLFF
TRBV6-5,TRBJ2-1,CASSFQEGWDEHFF
TRBV29-1,TRBJ2-5,CSVEDGGWGETRYF
TRBV29-1,TRBJ2-1,CSVELAGAGVWSYNEQFF
TRBV5-6,TRBJ1-6,CAGSSRDTQASPLHF
TRBV6-2/TRBV6-3,TRBJ2-1,CASSYRGQDEQFF
TRBV28,TRBJ2-1,CASCLFPAGPGIF
TRBV21-1,TRBJ2-3,CASSTPRTSWRRDTQFF
TRBV6-5,TRBJ1-3,CATSLTGLSFSGKTIYF
TRBV29-1,TRBJ1-3,CSIESIAGNTIYF
TRBV5-8,TRBJ2-7,CATRRTSGSVISYEQYF
TRBV4-1,TRBJ2-5,CASSRGKGSQETQYF
TRBV11-2,TRBJ2-3,CASSRTAGGLGSTDTQYF
TRBV11-2,TRBJ1-5,CANSLVRGWPQHF
TRBV6-6,TRBJ2-1,CASSYIWRHERFF
TRBV5-6,TRBJ2-2,CLSSQFLGEPPGELFF
TRBV28,TRBJ1-2,CASTTLGRVGYTF
TRBV29-1,TRBJ2-1,CSVATGQVYKEQFF
TRBV5-1,TRBJ1-2,CAISSTGGTSYGNTF